The T cell receptor (beta chain) described here comes from a study of cytomegalovirus exposure and HLA in healthy donors. Across the whole study: From about 179 million T cells, an earlier analysis saw roughly 100 million unique TCR beta sequences.

Study findings and constraints: Prior analysis indicated that the majority of TCR beta V segments exhibited productivity approximately 87% or approximately 30% of the time. It has been reported that TCR beta sequences accurately predicted the HLA-A and HLA-B alleles of most subjects. A missense variant in DCLRE1C was later tied to TCR beta V- and J-gene trimming.

With respect to this clone: The antigen remains undetermined.

In the PCR, 60 Vbeta and 13 Jbeta primers were used. The protocol was immunoSEQ multiplex PCR, while the TCRdb copy is restricted to in-frame clones and leaves out a portion. The sample consists of 150,000 to 200,000 clones, 76% of them appearing once. Germline V gives CDR1 LGHNA, CDR2 YSLEER. The CDR3 runs to 13 residues. The V end was cut by 0 bases, the J end by 8 bases, with 10 bases between. Sequencing was carried out using PBMCs. The genes are TRBV4-3 and TRBJ1-1; TRBD1 might be the D (5 bases). The sequence derives from a male donor in good health and CMV-seronegative. The CDR3: CASSQDFGGEAFF. As DNA, the CDR3 is TGCGCCAGCAGCCAAGATTTCGGGGGGGAAGCTTTCTTT.